Sequencing of this TCR beta chain was carried out in a study of cytomegalovirus exposure and HLA in healthy donors. Whole-study results and caveats: Reported performance of the classifier showed diagnosis of cytomegalovirus status with high specificity and sensitivity.

Remarks on this clone: Its antigen is not known.

Both 60 Vbeta primers and 13 Jbeta primers went into the PCR. Repertoires were generated with immunoSEQ multiplex PCR, while TCRdb's copy carries only in-frame clones and drops some. Seen in this sample are some 70,000 clones; the ten most common clones hold about 4.9%. Sequenced: PBMCs. This sequence originates from a man aged 35 to 55 in good health and CMV-seronegative.

Here the CDR3 reads CASSYSPQGEGYTF. CDR3 bases: TGTGCCAGCAGTTACTCTCCCCAGGGCGAGGGCTACACCTTC. J is TRBJ1-2 and V is TRBV6-5, with D possibly TRBD1 on 5 matching bases. Germline V lookup: CDR1 MNHEY, CDR2 SVGAGI. This CDR3 comprises 14 residues. V lost 0 bases, J lost 8 bases, and 13 bases lay in between.